These T cell receptor beta chains were read from a single sample in a study of OX40 agonist ivuxolimab in advanced cancers. Only in-frame clones appear in the TCRdb table, and some are missing; sequencing was by immunoSEQ multiplex PCR. The table records fewer than 45,000 clones, roughly 82% of them present only once. This specimen consisted of CD4+ or CD8+ T cells sorted from blood, obtained in a trial of the OX40 agonist ivuxolimab. Receptors were obtained from an adult with an advanced solid tumor such as melanoma, head and neck, liver or kidney cancer. The CDR3 runs from the conserved cysteine through the conserved F or W. A D gene is named only where the DNA matches it firmly. Clone size is shown for a subset of rows, as once, few, many or a class of expanded clone.

d_call j_call clone_size v_call cdr3_nt cdr3_aa
- TRBJ2-5 - TRBV18 TGTGCCAGCTCACCACCGGGGAGGCGGCAAGAGACCCAGTACTTC CASSPPGRRQETQYF
TRBD1 TRBJ2-5 - TRBV30 TGTGCCTGGAGCAGGGACAGGGGTGTTGAGGAGACCCAGTACTTC CAWSRDRGVEETQYF
- TRBJ2-7 - TRBV5-8 TGTGCCAGCAGCCCGCGATCGGTGAGAGGCTACGAGCAGTACTTC CASSPRSVRGYEQYF
- TRBJ1-4 once TRBV11-2 TGTGCCAGCAGCTTGGGCGGCACAACTAATGAAAAACTGTTTTTT CASSLGGTTNEKLFF
- TRBJ2-5 - TRBV11-2 TGTGCCAGCAGCTTAGATGGGGGCGGGGGAGAGACCCAGTACTTC CASSLDGGGGETQYF
- TRBJ2-3 - TRBV2 TGTGCCAGCAACCCACAGGGCTCTACCACAGATACGCAGTATTTT CASNPQGSTTDTQYF
TRBD1 TRBJ1-2 - TRBV9 TGTGCCAGCAGCGTAGAGGACAGGGGATTAAGGGGCTACACCTTC CASSVEDRGLRGYTF
- TRBJ2-7 - TRBV20-1 TGCAGTGCTAGGACAGACGTCGCGCAGTACTTC CSARTDVAQYF
TRBD1 TRBJ1-6 - TRBV2 TGTGCCAGCAGGGACAGGGGGCCGAATTCACCCCTCCACTTT CASRDRGPNSPLHF
- TRBJ1-5 - TRBV6-6 TGTGCCAGCAGTTACGGCAGGGTCCGCGATCAGCCCCAGCATTTT CASSYGRVRDQPQHF
- TRBJ2-5 few TRBV20-1 TGCAGTGCTAGAGTGGAGGAGACCCAGTACTTC CSARVEETQYF
- TRBJ2-6 - TRBV30 TGTGCCTGGAGGGCCTCCGGGGCCAACGTCCTGACTTTC CAWRASGANVLTF
- TRBJ1-2 - TRBV30 TGTGCTCGGGATCAGCGCGGCTATGGCTACACCTTC CARDQRGYGYTF
TRBD1 TRBJ2-7 few TRBV6-1 TGTGCCATCCAACAAGGGACAGCATTCTACGAGCAGTACTTC CAIQQGTAFYEQYF
- TRBJ2-3 - TRBV6-6 TGTGCCAGCAGGACCACAGATACGCAGTATTTT CASRTTDTQYF
- TRBJ2-4 - TRBV6-1 TGTGCCAGCAGTGAACAGGGGAGCGCCAAAAACATTCAGTACTTC CASSEQGSAKNIQYF
- TRBJ2-5 - TRBV7-8 TGTGCCAGCAGCTTAGCGGCAGTCCAAGAGACCCAGTACTTC CASSLAAVQETQYF
- TRBJ1-4 - TRBV9 TGTGCCAGCAGCGTGGGCCCCAATGAAAAACTGTTTTTT CASSVGPNEKLFF
TRBD1 TRBJ1-3 - TRBV4-1 TGCGCCAGCAGCCATTTAGGGGGCCTTGGAAACACCATATATTTT CASSHLGGLGNTIYF
- TRBJ2-3 - TRBV25-1 TGTGCCAGCAGTGAATCGTGGGGGGGGACAACAGATACGCAGTATTTT CASSESWGGTTDTQYF
- TRBJ2-7 - TRBV6-1 TGTGCCAGCGATCGACAAGGATTTGGGGCAGGCGAGCAGTACTTC CASDRQGFGAGEQYF
- TRBJ2-5 - TRBV5-1 TGCGCCAGCAGCTTGGCGCAGGCGCAAGAGACCCAGTACTTC CASSLAQAQETQYF
- TRBJ2-2 few TRBV7-6 TGTGCCAGCAGCTTGAAGGAGGACGGGGAGCTGTTTTTT CASSLKEDGELFF
TRBD1 TRBJ1-4 few TRBV11-2 TGTGCCAGCAGCACTTCAGGGGGGGCTAATGAAAAACTGTTTTTT CASSTSGGANEKLFF
- TRBJ1-1 once TRBV11-1 TGTGCCAGCAGCTTCACAGCTATGAACACTGAAGCTTTCTTT CASSFTAMNTEAFF
TRBD2 TRBJ2-3 - TRBV28 TGTGCCAGCAGTTTTCTCGACAGTTCCCCGGGAGGGACGCAGTATTTT CASSFLDSSPGGTQYF
- TRBJ2-7 - TRBV4-1 TGCGCCAGCAGCCAAGATCAGGAGAGCGAGCAGTACTTC CASSQDQESEQYF
- TRBJ2-5 - TRBV27 TGTGCCAGCAAAGGACTGGCCCCGGGGGAGACCCAGTACTTC CASKGLAPGETQYF
TRBD1 TRBJ1-4 - TRBV2 TGTGCCAGCAGACAGACAGGGGCCGGTGAAAAACTGTTTTTT CASRQTGAGEKLFF